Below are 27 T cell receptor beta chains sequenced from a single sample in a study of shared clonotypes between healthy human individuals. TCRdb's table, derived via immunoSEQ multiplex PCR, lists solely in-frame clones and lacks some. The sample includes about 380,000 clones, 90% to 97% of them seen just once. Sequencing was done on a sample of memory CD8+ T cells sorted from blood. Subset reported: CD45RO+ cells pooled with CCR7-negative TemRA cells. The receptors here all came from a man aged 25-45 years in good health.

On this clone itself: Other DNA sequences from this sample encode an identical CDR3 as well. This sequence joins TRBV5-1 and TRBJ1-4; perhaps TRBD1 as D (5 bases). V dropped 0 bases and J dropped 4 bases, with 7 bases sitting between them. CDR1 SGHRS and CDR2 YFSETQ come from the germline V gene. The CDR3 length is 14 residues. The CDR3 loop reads CASSLGQSNEKLFF. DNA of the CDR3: TGCGCCAGCAGCTTGGGACAGAGTAATGAAAAACTGTTTTTT.

The CDR3 DNA is TGTGCCAGTAGTAATAGCGGGAAAGGTTCCTACGAGCAGTACTTC. It yields the protein CASSNSGKGSYEQYF. The rearrangement links TRBV19 to TRBJ2-7; TRBD2 agrees at 8 bases. The CDR3 sequence is 15 residues long. The junction had 6 bases not matched to a gene; V was cut back by 4 bases and J by 1 base. Germline values: CDR1 LNHDA, CDR2 SQIVND (reference sequence).

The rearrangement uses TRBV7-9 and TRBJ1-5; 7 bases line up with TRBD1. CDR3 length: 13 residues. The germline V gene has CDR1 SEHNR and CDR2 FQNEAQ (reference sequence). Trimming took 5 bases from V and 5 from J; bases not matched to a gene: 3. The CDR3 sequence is CASSDRAHQPQHF. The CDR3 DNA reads TGTGCCAGCAGCGACAGGGCCCATCAGCCCCAGCATTTT.

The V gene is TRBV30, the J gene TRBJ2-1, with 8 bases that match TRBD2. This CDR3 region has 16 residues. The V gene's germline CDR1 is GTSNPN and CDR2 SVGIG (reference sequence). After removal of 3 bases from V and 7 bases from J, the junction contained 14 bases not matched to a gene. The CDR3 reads CAWSPDWRGRTNEQFF. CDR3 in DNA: TGTGCCTGGAGCCCCGACTGGCGCGGGAGGACGAATGAGCAGTTCTTC.

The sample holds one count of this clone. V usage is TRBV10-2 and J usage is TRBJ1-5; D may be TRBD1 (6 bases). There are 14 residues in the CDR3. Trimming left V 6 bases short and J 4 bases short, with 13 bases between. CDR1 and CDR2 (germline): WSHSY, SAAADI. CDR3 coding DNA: TGCGCCAGCAGAGGTCCCCAGGGGAATCAGCCCCAGCATTTT. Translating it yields CASRGPQGNQPQHF.

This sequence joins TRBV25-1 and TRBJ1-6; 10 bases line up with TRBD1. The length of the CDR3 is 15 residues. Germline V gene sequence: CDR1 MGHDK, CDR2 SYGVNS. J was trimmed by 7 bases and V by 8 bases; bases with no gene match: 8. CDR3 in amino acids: CASESQGQGNSPLHF. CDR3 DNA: TGTGCCAGCGAGAGCCAGGGACAGGGGAATTCACCCCTCCACTTT.

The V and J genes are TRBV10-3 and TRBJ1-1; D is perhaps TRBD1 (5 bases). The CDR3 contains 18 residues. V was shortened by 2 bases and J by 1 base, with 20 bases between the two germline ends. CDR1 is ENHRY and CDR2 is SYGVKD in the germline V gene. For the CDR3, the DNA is TGTGCCATCAGTGAGCCCATCGAGTGGGGGAGGCAGAACACTGAAGCTTTCTTT. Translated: CAISEPIEWGRQNTEAFF.

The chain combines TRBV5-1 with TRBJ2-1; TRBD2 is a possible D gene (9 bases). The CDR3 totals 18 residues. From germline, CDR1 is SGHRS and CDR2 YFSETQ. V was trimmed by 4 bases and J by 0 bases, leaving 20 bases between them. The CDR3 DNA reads TGCGCCAGCAGCCCAGGGGGCCATAGCGGGAGCTCCTACAATGAGCAGTTCTTC. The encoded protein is CASSPGGHSGSSYNEQFF.

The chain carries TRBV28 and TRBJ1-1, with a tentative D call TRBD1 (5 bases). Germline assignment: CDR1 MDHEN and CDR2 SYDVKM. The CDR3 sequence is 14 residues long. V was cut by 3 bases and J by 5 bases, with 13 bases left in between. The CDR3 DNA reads TGTGCCAGCAGTTTGGCGACAGCGGCAACTGAAGCTTTCTTT. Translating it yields CASSLATAATEAFF.

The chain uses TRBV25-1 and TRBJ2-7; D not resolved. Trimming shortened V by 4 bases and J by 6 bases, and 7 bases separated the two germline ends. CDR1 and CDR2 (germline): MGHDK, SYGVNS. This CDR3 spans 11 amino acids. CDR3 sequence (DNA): TGTGCCAGCAGTGTATACCGCGAGCAGTACTTC. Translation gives CASSVYREQYF.

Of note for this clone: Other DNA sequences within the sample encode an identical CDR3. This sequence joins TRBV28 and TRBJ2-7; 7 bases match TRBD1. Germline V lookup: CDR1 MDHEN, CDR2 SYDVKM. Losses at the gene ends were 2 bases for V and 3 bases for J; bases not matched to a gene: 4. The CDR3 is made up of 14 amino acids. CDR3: CASSLPGQVYEQYF. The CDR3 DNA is TGTGCCAGCAGTTTACCCGGACAGGTCTACGAGCAGTACTTC.

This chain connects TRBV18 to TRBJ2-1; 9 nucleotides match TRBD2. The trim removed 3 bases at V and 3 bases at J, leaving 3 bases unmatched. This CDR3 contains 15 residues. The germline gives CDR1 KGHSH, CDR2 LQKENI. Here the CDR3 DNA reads TGTGCCAGCTCACCGAATAGCGGGAGCTACAATGAGCAGTTCTTC. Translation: CASSPNSGSYNEQFF.

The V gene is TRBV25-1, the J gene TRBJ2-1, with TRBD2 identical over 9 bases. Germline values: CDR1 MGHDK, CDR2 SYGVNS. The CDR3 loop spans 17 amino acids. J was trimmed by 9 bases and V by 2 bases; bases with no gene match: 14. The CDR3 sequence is CASSEMWNLAGSGEQFF. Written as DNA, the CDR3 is TGTGCCAGCAGTGAAATGTGGAACCTAGCGGGAAGCGGTGAGCAGTTCTTC.

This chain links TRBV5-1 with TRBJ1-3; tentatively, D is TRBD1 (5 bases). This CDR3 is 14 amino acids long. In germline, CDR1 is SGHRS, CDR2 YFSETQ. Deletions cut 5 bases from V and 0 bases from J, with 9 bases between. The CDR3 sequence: CASRLDSSGNTIYF. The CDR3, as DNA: TGCGCCAGCAGACTCGACAGCTCTGGAAACACCATATATTTT.

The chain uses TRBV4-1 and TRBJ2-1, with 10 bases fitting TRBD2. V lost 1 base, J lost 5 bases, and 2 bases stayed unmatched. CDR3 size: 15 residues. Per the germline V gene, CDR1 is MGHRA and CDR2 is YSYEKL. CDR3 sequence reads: CASSQGLAGHNEQFF. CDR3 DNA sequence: TGCGCCAGCAGCCAAGGACTAGCGGGTCACAATGAGCAGTTCTTC.

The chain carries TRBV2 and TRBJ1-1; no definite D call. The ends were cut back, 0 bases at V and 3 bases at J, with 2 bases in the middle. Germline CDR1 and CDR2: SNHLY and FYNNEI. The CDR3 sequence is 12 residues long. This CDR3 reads CASSEAYTEAFF. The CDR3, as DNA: TGTGCCAGCAGTGAAGCTTACACTGAAGCTTTCTTT.

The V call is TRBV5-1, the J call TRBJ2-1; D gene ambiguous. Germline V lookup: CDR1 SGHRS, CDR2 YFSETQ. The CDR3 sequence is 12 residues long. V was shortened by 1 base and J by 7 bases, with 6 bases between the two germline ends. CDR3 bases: TGCGCCAGCAGCTTGTTCGGTAATGAGCAGTTCTTC. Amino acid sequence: CASSLFGNEQFF.

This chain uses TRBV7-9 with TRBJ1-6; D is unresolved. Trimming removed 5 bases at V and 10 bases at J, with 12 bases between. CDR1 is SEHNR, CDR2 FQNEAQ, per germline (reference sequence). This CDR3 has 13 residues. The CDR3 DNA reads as TGTGCCAGCAGCCCCAGCGGTGGGTCACCCCTCCACTTT. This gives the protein CASSPSGGSPLHF.

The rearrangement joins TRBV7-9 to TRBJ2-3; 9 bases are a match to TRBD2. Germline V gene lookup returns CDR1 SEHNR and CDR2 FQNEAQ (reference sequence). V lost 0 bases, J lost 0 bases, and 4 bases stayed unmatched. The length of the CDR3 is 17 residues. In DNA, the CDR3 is TGTGCCAGCAGCTTAGCGCCTAGCGGGAAGAGCACAGATACGCAGTATTTT. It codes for CASSLAPSGKSTDTQYF.

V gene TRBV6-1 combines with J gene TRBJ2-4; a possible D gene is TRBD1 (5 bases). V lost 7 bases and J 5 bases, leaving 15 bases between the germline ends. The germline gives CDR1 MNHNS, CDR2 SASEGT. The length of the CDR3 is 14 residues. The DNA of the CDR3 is TGTGCCAGCAAGGACGGATTCAGGGAAAACATTCAGTACTTC. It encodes CASKDGFRENIQYF.

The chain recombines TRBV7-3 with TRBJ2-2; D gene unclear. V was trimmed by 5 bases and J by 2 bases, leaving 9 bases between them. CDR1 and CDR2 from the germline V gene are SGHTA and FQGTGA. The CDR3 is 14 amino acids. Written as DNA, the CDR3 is TGTGCCAGCAGCCCCCGACTTAACACCGGGGAGCTGTTTTTT. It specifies CASSPRLNTGELFF.

CDR3 in amino acids: CASSPRLAGAYEQYF. The CDR3 region has the DNA TGTGCCAGCAGCCCCCGACTAGCGGGAGCCTACGAGCAGTACTTC. The chain couples TRBV28 to TRBJ2-7; 12 positions match TRBD2. The CDR3 is 15 residues long. CDR1 and CDR2 (germline): MDHEN, SYDVKM. Trimming cost V 6 bases and J 2 bases; bases outside gene matches: 5.

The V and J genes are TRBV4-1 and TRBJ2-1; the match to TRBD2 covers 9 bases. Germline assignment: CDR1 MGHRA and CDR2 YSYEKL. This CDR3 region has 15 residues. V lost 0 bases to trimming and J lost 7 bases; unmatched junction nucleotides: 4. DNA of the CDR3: TGCGCCAGCAGCCAAGACGGCGGGAGGGCGAATGAGCAGTTCTTC. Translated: CASSQDGGRANEQFF.

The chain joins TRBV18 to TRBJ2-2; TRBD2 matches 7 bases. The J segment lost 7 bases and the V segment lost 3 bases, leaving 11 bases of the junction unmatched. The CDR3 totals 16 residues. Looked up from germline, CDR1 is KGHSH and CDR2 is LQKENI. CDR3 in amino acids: CASSPVAGPGGGELFF. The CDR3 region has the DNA TGTGCCAGCTCACCGGTAGCGGGTCCAGGAGGCGGGGAGCTGTTTTTT.

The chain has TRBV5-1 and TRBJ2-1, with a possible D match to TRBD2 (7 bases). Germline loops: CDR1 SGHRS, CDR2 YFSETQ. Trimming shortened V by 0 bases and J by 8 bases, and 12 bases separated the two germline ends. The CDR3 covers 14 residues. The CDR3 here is CASSLAGGQDEQFF. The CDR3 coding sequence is TGCGCCAGCAGCTTGGCCGGGGGGCAGGATGAGCAGTTCTTC.

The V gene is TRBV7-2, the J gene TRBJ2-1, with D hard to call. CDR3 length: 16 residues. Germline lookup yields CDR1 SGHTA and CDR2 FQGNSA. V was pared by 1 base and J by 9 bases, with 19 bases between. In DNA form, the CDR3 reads TGTGCCAGCAGCTTAGATATCCAACGAATGGGGTTTGAGCAGTTCTTC. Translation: CASSLDIQRMGFEQFF. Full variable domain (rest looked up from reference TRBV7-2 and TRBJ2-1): GAGVSQSPSNKVTEKGKDVELRCDPISGHTALYWYRQSLGQGLEFLIYFQGNSAPDKSGLPSDRFSAERTGGSVSTLTIQRTQQEDSAVYLCASSLDIQRMGFEQFFGPGTRLTVL.

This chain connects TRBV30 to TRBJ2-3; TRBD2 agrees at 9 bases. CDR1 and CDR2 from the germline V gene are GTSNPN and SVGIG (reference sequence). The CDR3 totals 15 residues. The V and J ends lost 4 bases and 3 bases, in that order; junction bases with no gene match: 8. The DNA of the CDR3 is TGTGCCTGGACCGTGGGGACTAGCTGGACAGATACGCAGTATTTT. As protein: CAWTVGTSWTDTQYF.